This is a list of T cell receptor beta chains from one sample in a study of regulatory T cells in long-lasting Graves disease. TCRdb fed the multiplex PCR reads into MiXCR, producing one record per CDR3 protein. The sample shows around 400,000 distinct CDR3 sequences, 15% of them seen only once. This sample also appeared in a second study, on T cells in Graves' hyperthyroidism and ophthalmopathy.

The starting material was peripheral blood mononuclear cells (PBMCs), obtained at new diagnosis, from a patient treated with antithyroid drugs. The receptors stem from a woman in her 40s with Graves disease. The CDR3 runs from the conserved cysteine through the conserved F or W. D genes are given only for firm matches. Clone size, where shown, is once, few, many, or a class for clones that have expanded.

len: 13; v_gene: TRBV27; abundance: many; d_gene: TRBD1; j_gene: TRBJ1-2; CDR3nt: TGTGCCAGCAGTTTCGGACAGGGAGGAGGCTACACCTTC; CDR3aa: CASSFGQGGGYTF
len: 15; v_gene: TRBV28; abundance: few; d_gene: TRBD1; j_gene: TRBJ1-2; CDR3nt: TGTGCCAGCAGTTCCGGGACAGGGACTAACTATGGCTACACCTTC; CDR3aa: CASSSGTGTNYGYTF
len: 14; v_gene: TRBV4-1; abundance: -; d_gene: -; j_gene: TRBJ2-1; CDR3nt: TGCGCCAGCAGCTATCGGGACCTTTACAATGAGCAGTTCTTC; CDR3aa: CASSYRDLYNEQFF
len: 13; v_gene: TRBV7-2; abundance: -; d_gene: -; j_gene: TRBJ2-4; CDR3nt: TGTGCCAGCAGCTTAGGGGTCGAAAACATTCAGTACTTC; CDR3aa: CASSLGVENIQYF
len: 13; v_gene: TRBV4-1; abundance: -; d_gene: -; j_gene: TRBJ1-6; CDR3nt: TGCGCCAGCAGCCAAGATCGCGGACCTATACTTCACTTT; CDR3aa: CASSQDRGPILHF
len: 15; v_gene: TRBV11-3; abundance: many; d_gene: TRBD2; j_gene: TRBJ2-1; CDR3nt: TGTGCCAGCAGCTTACCGCTAGCGGATTACAATGAGCAGTTCTTC; CDR3aa: CASSLPLADYNEQFF
len: 15; v_gene: TRBV12-3/TRBV12-4; abundance: few; d_gene: -; j_gene: TRBJ1-5; CDR3nt: TGTGCCAGCAGCTGCGTTACAGGGAGCGGTCAGCCCCAGCATTTT; CDR3aa: CASSCVTGSGQPQHF
len: 16; v_gene: TRBV28; abundance: many; d_gene: -; j_gene: TRBJ2-5; CDR3nt: TGTGCCAGCAGTTTTTCCTACCGGGACAACCAAGAGACCCAGTACTTC; CDR3aa: CASSFSYRDNQETQYF
len: 15; v_gene: TRBV18; abundance: many; d_gene: -; j_gene: TRBJ2-3; CDR3nt: TGTGCCAGCTCACCACCTTCAAGGGTTGGAGATACGCAGTATTTT; CDR3aa: CASSPPSRVGDTQYF
len: 15; v_gene: TRBV27; abundance: many; d_gene: TRBD1; j_gene: TRBJ1-2; CDR3nt: TGTGCCAGCAGTCGGGAAAGACAGGGTCTCTATGGCTACACCTTC; CDR3aa: CASSRERQGLYGYTF
len: 15; v_gene: TRBV7-9; abundance: few; d_gene: -; j_gene: TRBJ2-1; CDR3nt: TGTGCCAGCAGCCCGTGGGGGGACGCCCGCAATGAGCAGTTCTTC; CDR3aa: CASSPWGDARNEQFF
len: 16; v_gene: TRBV5-1; abundance: few; d_gene: TRBD1; j_gene: TRBJ2-2; CDR3nt: TGCGCCAGCAGCCCCGGGACAGGGGGCTTCACCGGGGAGCTGCTTTTT; CDR3aa: CASSPGTGGFTGELLF
len: 15; v_gene: TRBV6-1; abundance: many; d_gene: -; j_gene: TRBJ1-2; CDR3nt: TGTGCCAGCAGTGAGCACAGGCTGAGGGTCTATGGCTACACCTTC; CDR3aa: CASSEHRLRVYGYTF
len: 11; v_gene: TRBV24-1; abundance: -; d_gene: -; j_gene: TRBJ2-3; CDR3nt: TGTGCCACCAGCAACTACGATACGCAGTATTTT; CDR3aa: CATSNYDTQYF
len: 16; v_gene: TRBV4-1; abundance: -; d_gene: TRBD2; j_gene: TRBJ2-1; CDR3nt: TGCGCCAGCAGCCAAGCGGGGACTAGCGCCTACAATGAGCAGTTCTTC; CDR3aa: CASSQAGTSAYNEQFF
len: 14; v_gene: TRBV28; abundance: -; d_gene: TRBD2; j_gene: TRBJ2-2; CDR3nt: TGTGCCAGCGGACTAGCGGGAGAGGCCGGGGAGCTGTTTTTT; CDR3aa: CASGLAGEAGELFF
len: 15; v_gene: TRBV7-9; abundance: -; d_gene: -; j_gene: TRBJ2-1; CDR3nt: TGTGCCAGCAGCTTAGTAGAATGGGGCAGGAATGAGCAGTTCTTC; CDR3aa: CASSLVEWGRNEQFF
len: 19; v_gene: TRBV29-1; abundance: many; d_gene: TRBD2; j_gene: TRBJ2-7; CDR3nt: TGCAGCGTTGAAGACGAGGAACACTACAGCGGGAGGGCCGTCTACGAGCAGTACTTC; CDR3aa: CSVEDEEHYSGRAVYEQYF
len: 13; v_gene: TRBV12-3/TRBV12-4; abundance: many; d_gene: -; j_gene: TRBJ2-1; CDR3nt: TGTGCCAGCAGTTCGACGGCGGTAGGTGAGCAGTTCTTC; CDR3aa: CASSSTAVGEQFF
len: 13; v_gene: TRBV19; abundance: -; d_gene: TRBD2; j_gene: TRBJ2-4; CDR3nt: TGTGCCAGTACCGGGAGGGTGGAAAACATTCAGTACTTC; CDR3aa: CASTGRVENIQYF
len: 13; v_gene: TRBV3-1; abundance: many; d_gene: -; j_gene: TRBJ1-5; CDR3nt: TGTGCCAGCAGCCAAGAGAGGACGGGACCCCAGCATTTT; CDR3aa: CASSQERTGPQHF
len: 16; v_gene: TRBV4-1; abundance: -; d_gene: -; j_gene: TRBJ1-3; CDR3nt: TGCGCCAGCAGCACTCAACAGGCCGCCTCTGGAAACACCATATATTTT; CDR3aa: CASSTQQAASGNTIYF
len: 16; v_gene: TRBV20-1; abundance: -; d_gene: TRBD1; j_gene: TRBJ1-5; CDR3nt: TGCAGTGCTAGACTTCCACAGGGGGCCCTCAATCAGCCCCAGCATTTT; CDR3aa: CSARLPQGALNQPQHF
len: 17; v_gene: TRBV10-3; abundance: many; d_gene: -; j_gene: TRBJ2-5; CDR3nt: TGTGCCATCAGTGAAGGGCGGCCAACGTCGTACCAAGAGACCCAGTACTTC; CDR3aa: CAISEGRPTSYQETQYF
len: 16; v_gene: TRBV12-3/TRBV12-4; abundance: many; d_gene: -; j_gene: TRBJ2-2; CDR3nt: TGTGCCAGCACCCAAAGGTGGTTAGGAAACACCGGGGAGCTGTTTTTT; CDR3aa: CASTQRWLGNTGELFF
len: 15; v_gene: TRBV2; abundance: many; d_gene: TRBD1; j_gene: TRBJ1-4; CDR3nt: TGTGCCAGCAGTGAGCGACAGGGCTTTAGTGAAAAACTGTTTTTT; CDR3aa: CASSERQGFSEKLFF
len: 19; v_gene: TRBV4-1; abundance: many; d_gene: TRBD2; j_gene: TRBJ2-1; CDR3nt: TGCGCCAGCAGCCAAGATTGGAGGGTTACTAGCGGGAGGGGCGATGAGCAGTTCTTC; CDR3aa: CASSQDWRVTSGRGDEQFF
len: 14; v_gene: TRBV28; abundance: few; d_gene: -; j_gene: TRBJ1-4; CDR3nt: TGTGCCAGCAGTTTAGAGGGAACTAATGGGAAGCTGTTTTTT; CDR3aa: CASSLEGTNGKLFF
len: 13; v_gene: TRBV19; abundance: few; d_gene: -; j_gene: TRBJ1-2; CDR3nt: TGTGCCAGTCGTGGACTCCGGGGTCCAAGCTACACCTTC; CDR3aa: CASRGLRGPSYTF
len: 13; v_gene: TRBV29-1; abundance: many; d_gene: -; j_gene: TRBJ2-1; CDR3nt: TGCACCACGACGTGGGACCTTTACAATGAGCAGTTCTTC; CDR3aa: CTTTWDLYNEQFF
len: 13; v_gene: TRBV12-5; abundance: many; d_gene: -; j_gene: TRBJ1-1; CDR3nt: TGTGCTAGTGGTTTGGACCCGAGCACTGAAGCTTTCTTT; CDR3aa: CASGLDPSTEAFF
len: 15; v_gene: TRBV20-1; abundance: many; d_gene: TRBD2; j_gene: TRBJ2-5; CDR3nt: TGCAGTGCTAGTCGTAGCGGGGGCCTTCAGAAGACCCAGTACTTC; CDR3aa: CSASRSGGLQKTQYF
len: 16; v_gene: TRBV28; abundance: many; d_gene: TRBD1; j_gene: TRBJ2-7; CDR3nt: TGTGCCAGCAGTTTCCTAGGGACAGGGATCTCCTACGAGCAGTACTTC; CDR3aa: CASSFLGTGISYEQYF
len: 13; v_gene: TRBV6-1; abundance: few; d_gene: -; j_gene: TRBJ1-1; CDR3nt: TGTGCCAGCGCTATAAACATGAACACTGAAGCTTTCTTT; CDR3aa: CASAINMNTEAFF
len: 14; v_gene: TRBV7-6; abundance: few; d_gene: -; j_gene: TRBJ1-3; CDR3nt: TGTGCCAGCAGCTACGGGGCCTCTGGAAACACCATATATTTT; CDR3aa: CASSYGASGNTIYF
len: 16; v_gene: TRBV5-1; abundance: many; d_gene: TRBD2; j_gene: TRBJ2-3; CDR3nt: TGTGCCAGCAGTACTCTAGCGGGAGGGAGCACAGATACGCAGTATTTT; CDR3aa: CASSTLAGGSTDTQYF
len: 13; v_gene: TRBV10-3; abundance: many; d_gene: -; j_gene: TRBJ1-2; CDR3nt: TGTGCCATCAGTGACGGGGTTAGGGGCGGCTACACCTTC; CDR3aa: CAISDGVRGGYTF
len: 15; v_gene: TRBV6-2/TRBV6-3; abundance: -; d_gene: -; j_gene: TRBJ2-1; CDR3nt: TGTGCCAGCAGACTTAGCGGTCTTCAATACAATGAGCAGTTCTTC; CDR3aa: CASRLSGLQYNEQFF
len: 15; v_gene: TRBV7-6; abundance: many; d_gene: TRBD2; j_gene: TRBJ2-5; CDR3nt: TGTGCCAGCAGCCAGGGACTAGCGGGACTAGAGACCCAGTACTTC; CDR3aa: CASSQGLAGLETQYF